Here is one T cell receptor (beta chain) with its context. These data are taken from a study of blood T cell repertoires in COVID-19. Background on the study: Italy, Spain and the United States were the sources of the convalescent and acute COVID-19 samples. PBMCs, B-cell-depleted T cells, or T cells provided the cDNA or gDNA that made up the material.

Per the original data handling: Counts of nucleated cells, estimated from reference gene primer amplification, were obtained. Clones were sequenced by immunoSEQ multiplex PCR, and TCRdb holds only the in-frame ones, with some missing. The V and J calls and clone size are taken from that table; D and trimming were inferred from the DNA. The table shows 400,000 to 450,000 clones, with 75% to 90% occurring only once. Germline V lookup: CDR1 SGHRS, CDR2 YFSETQ. The CDR3 length is 11 residues. Trimming pared 5 bases from V and 3 bases from J, leaving 5 bases between. The J gene is TRBJ1-1, the V gene TRBV5-1; weak D call: TRBD1 (5 bases). The clonotype originates from a woman under 40 with active or convalescent COVID-19. The source material was peripheral blood. CDR3 amino acids: CASRQDTEAFF. CDR3 coding DNA: TGCGCCAGCAGACAGGACACTGAAGCTTTCTTT.